This T cell receptor beta chain was sequenced in a study of blood T cell repertoires in COVID-19. Study members were between roughly 18 and 90 years old and lived in 24 US regions. The length of the CDR3 is 16 residues. Germline V gene data show CDR1 as SQVTM and CDR2 as ANQGSEA. V lost 6 bases and J lost 0, with 18 bases in between. Source study methods: Estimates of nucleated cell counts were drawn from the amplification of reference gene primers. The protocol was immunoSEQ multiplex PCR, while the TCRdb copy is restricted to in-frame clones and leaves out a portion. Clone size and the V and J calls come from that table; the DNA yielded D and trimming. The sample shows around 190,000 clones, 76% of them seen only once.

Sample: PBMCs or T cells enriched from blood (not recorded which). This sequence joins TRBV29-1 and TRBJ1-5, with a possible D match to TRBD1 (5 bases). This clonotype was sampled from a woman between 50 and 59 years old with acute COVID-19. This chain's CDR3 is CSVALIGVLSNQPQHF. CDR3 bases: TGCAGCGTCGCTCTCATAGGGGTCCTTAGCAATCAGCCCCAGCATTTT.